The next 10 T cell receptor beta chains were all read from a single sample in a study of T cell responses to AZD1222 COVID-19 vaccine. TCRdb's copy holds only in-frame clones and misses some; the assay was immunoSEQ multiplex PCR. The sample includes approximately 110,000 clones, about 93% of them seen just once. Sequencing used peripheral blood, obtained on day 0 of AZD1222 vaccination. The receptors stem from an adult in good health.

The chain is built from TRBV11-2 and TRBJ1-1; D gene unclear. V lost 8 bases to trimming and J lost 7 bases, with 17 bases between them. Looked up from germline, CDR1 is SGHAT and CDR2 is FQNNGV. The CDR3 totals 13 residues. This CDR3 is CASGVTLKGEAFF. CDR3 DNA: TGTGCCAGCGGAGTCACTCTAAAGGGTGAAGCTTTCTTT.

The chain combines TRBV11-3 with TRBJ1-2; D might be TRBD1 (6 bases). Germline V gene lookup returns CDR1 SGHNT and CDR2 YENEEA. V gave up 6 bases and J gave up 6 bases, with 14 bases separating them. CDR3 length: 13 residues. CDR3 DNA sequence: TGTGCCAGCAGTACAGGGACCCCGCATGGCTACACCTTC. Translating gives CASSTGTPHGYTF. Supplemented by reference TRBV11-3 and TRBJ1-2, the full variable domain reads EAGVVQSPRYKIIEKKQPVAFWCNPISGHNTLYWYLQNLGQGPELLIRYENEEAVDDSQLPKDRFSAERLKGVDSTLKIQPAELGDSAVYLCASSTGTPHGYTFGSGTRLTVV.

The chain carries TRBV7-9 and TRBJ2-3, with unresolved D. Germline loops: CDR1 SEHNR, CDR2 FQNEAQ (reference sequence). V was shortened by 3 bases and J by 5 bases, with 9 bases between the two germline ends. The length of the CDR3 is 13 residues. As DNA, the CDR3 is TGTGCCAGCAGCTTCGGTTCAGGAGATACGCAGTATTTT. This gives the protein CASSFGSGDTQYF.

This chain links TRBV19 with TRBJ2-2, with D perhaps TRBD1 or TRBD2 (5 bases each). The CDR3 covers 15 residues. Trimming took 3 bases from V and 5 from J, leaving 13 bases between them. The V gene's germline CDR1 is LNHDA and CDR2 SQIVND (reference sequence). CDR3 bases: TGTGCCAGTAGTATCTGGGGAGAGGGGACCGGGGAGCTGTTTTTT. Protein sequence: CASSIWGEGTGELFF. Looking up the rest from reference TRBV19 and TRBJ2-2 gives the full variable domain: DGGITQSPKYLFRKEGQNVTLSCEQNLNHDAMYWYRQDPGQGLRLIYYSQIVNDFQKGDIAEGYSVSREKKESFPLTVTSAQKNPTAFYLCASSIWGEGTGELFFGEGSRLTVL.

This rearrangement joins TRBV9 to TRBJ2-5; possible D gene TRBD1, 5 bases. The germline CDR1 and CDR2 sequences are SGDLS and YYNGEE. V lost 0 bases and J lost 5, with 14 bases in between. The CDR3 length is 15 residues. This CDR3 is CASSVDRYTRETQYF. CDR3 coding DNA: TGTGCCAGCAGCGTAGACAGGTATACGAGGGAGACCCAGTACTTC.

The chain uses TRBV7-6 and TRBJ2-1, with D perhaps TRBD1 (6 bases). V was trimmed by 1 base and J by 8 bases, leaving 15 bases between them. The CDR3 totals 15 residues. Germline V lookup: CDR1 SGHVS, CDR2 FNYEAQ. The CDR3 DNA sequence: TGTGCCAGCAGCTTAGACCCCACAGGGTATGATGAGCAGTTCTTC. It codes for CASSLDPTGYDEQFF.

The chain couples TRBV27 to TRBJ1-5; no clear D. CDR1 and CDR2 (germline): MNHEY, SMNVEV (reference sequence). V gave up 0 bases and J gave up 3 bases, with 6 bases separating them. The CDR3 loop spans 14 amino acids. This CDR3 reads CASSLSGFNQPQHF. The CDR3 coding sequence is TGTGCCAGCAGTTTATCAGGGTTCAATCAGCCCCAGCATTTT.

The chain links TRBV2 to TRBJ2-7; tentatively, D is TRBD1 (6 bases). V was cut by 6 bases and J by 4 bases, with 31 bases left in between. The germline V gene has CDR1 SNHLY and CDR2 FYNNEI. The CDR3 loop spans 19 amino acids. For the CDR3, the DNA is TGTGCCAGCAGGGAGAGCGCCGGGACACCCCGTAGGGGCTTATACGAGCAGTACTTC. Translated, it gives CASRESAGTPRRGLYEQYF.

V usage is TRBV7-6 and J usage is TRBJ1-2; weak D call: TRBD1 (5 bases). The germline CDR1 and CDR2 sequences are SGHVS and FNYEAQ. Trimming shortened V by 1 base and J by 1 base, and 16 bases separated the two germline ends. The CDR3 has 17 amino acids. The CDR3 reads CASSLGLYDSLNYGYTF. The CDR3 DNA reads as TGTGCCAGCAGCTTAGGTCTATATGACAGCCTTAACTATGGCTACACCTTC. Together with reference TRBV7-6 and TRBJ1-2, the CDR3 gives the full variable domain: GAGVSQSPRYKVTKRGQDVALRCDPISGHVSLYWYRQALGQGPEFLTYFNYEAQQDKSGLPNDRFSAERPEGSISTLTIQRTEQRDSAMYRCASSLGLYDSLNYGYTFGSGTRLTVV.

A single count supports this clone. The V call is TRBV7-2, the J call TRBJ1-2, with D possibly matching TRBD1 (6 bases). Germline assignment: CDR1 SGHTA and CDR2 FQGNSA. The CDR3 consists of 15 residues. V shed 1 base and J shed 7 bases, with 16 bases lying between them. The CDR3 nucleotides are TGTGCCAGCAGCTTAGGAGGGGGGGCGCGGGGTGGCTACACCTTC. Translated, it gives CASSLGGGARGGYTF.